These 25 T cell receptor beta chains were sequenced from one sample in a study of blood T cells in healthy people across ages. A sample-barcoded 5' primer and a J-beta primer mix were used in a second PCR of roughly 6 to 12 cycles. A single record per CDR3 protein comes from TCRdb applying MiXCR to the 5' RACE reads. The table records about 650,000 distinct CDR3 sequences, roughly 32% of them present only once. The sequencing sample was made of blood. These receptors were collected from a woman of 80 years or more in good health.

This clonotype was observed a handful of times. The chain is built from TRBV7-2 and TRBJ1-5, with TRBD1 as a possible D gene (6 bases). Trimming took 5 bases from V and 6 from J, leaving 17 bases between them. The germline V gene has CDR1 SGHTA and CDR2 FQGNSA. There are 15 residues in the CDR3. CDR3 in amino acids: CASSPHRDVGQPQHF. The CDR3 region has the DNA TGTGCCAGCAGCCCTCACAGGGACGTGGGTCAGCCCCAGCATTTT. Variable domain in full (rest from reference TRBV7-2 and TRBJ1-5): GAGVSQSPSNKVTEKGKDVELRCDPISGHTALYWYRQSLGQGLEFLIYFQGNSAPDKSGLPSDRFSAERTGGSVSTLTIQRTQQEDSAVYLCASSPHRDVGQPQHFGDGTRLSIL.

This clonotype was observed at least ten times. The chain combines TRBV9 with TRBJ1-4; D call uncertain. The germline gives CDR1 SGDLS, CDR2 YYNGEE. V gave up 1 base and J gave up 7 bases, with 11 bases separating them. The CDR3 runs to 14 residues. CDR3 region: CASSVTPIGEKLFF. The CDR3 bases are TGTGCCAGCAGCGTAACCCCGATCGGTGAAAAACTGTTTTTT.

This clonotype was counted ten times or more. V gene TRBV6-1 combines with J gene TRBJ2-3; D is undetermined. The V gene's germline CDR1 is MNHNS and CDR2 SASEGT. V was pared by 0 bases and J by 6 bases, with 13 bases between. The CDR3 is made up of 15 amino acids. This chain's CDR3 is CASSEATVRLDTQYF. CDR3 nucleotide sequence: TGTGCCAGCAGTGAAGCTACGGTCCGTCTGGATACGCAGTATTTT.

Concerning this clonotype itself: A much larger clone lies a single base off, so this may be a read error. The CDR3 coding sequence is TGTACCAGCAGCTTAAACAAAAACATTCAGTACTTC. Translating gives CTSSLNKNIQYF. The chain carries TRBV7-2 and TRBJ2-4; the D is unclear. The CDR3 runs 12 residues. Germline CDR1 SGHTA, CDR2 FQGNSA. V lost 2 bases and J lost 3, with 2 bases in between.

The table lists this clonotype with a few counts. The chain recombines TRBV5-1 with TRBJ2-7, with D perhaps TRBD2 (6 bases). The CDR3 runs to 15 residues. In germline, CDR1 is SGHRS, CDR2 YFSETQ. V was trimmed by 7 bases and J by 4 bases, leaving 21 bases between them. Here the CDR3 DNA reads TGCGCCAGCGCCCTTGAGATTAGCGGAGCTTACGAGCAGTACTTC. Translating gives CASALEISGAYEQYF.

Many counts were recorded for this clonotype. J is TRBJ1-2 and V is TRBV20-1; D is ambiguous. The V and J ends lost 1 base and 8 bases respectively, with 11 bases between them. CDR3 length: 12 amino acids. Germline V CDR1 and CDR2: DFQATT, SNEGSKA (reference sequence). CDR3 DNA sequence: TGCAGTGCTAGAGCTCTTCCCAGGGGCTACACCTTC. Amino acid sequence: CSARALPRGYTF.

This clonotype showed up just a few times. It may be a read error: a sequence one base away is much more abundant. The V call is TRBV7-2, the J call TRBJ2-1; 8 nucleotides agree with TRBD2. The CDR3 is 15 amino acids. Germline CDR1 reads SGHTA; CDR2 reads FQGNSA. The CDR3 protein is CAGSLSGGAYNEQFF. CDR3 DNA: TGTGCCGGCAGCTTAAGCGGGGGTGCCTACAATGAGCAGTTCTTC.

This clonotype came up many times. This chain connects TRBV5-1 to TRBJ1-2, with 8 bases matching TRBD1. J gave up 6 bases and V 3 bases, and 4 bases lay outside the gene matches. CDR1 and CDR2 (germline): SGHRS, YFSETQ. There are 13 residues in the CDR3. CDR3 sequence reads: CASSYGQGDGYTF. In nucleotides, the CDR3 is TGCGCCAGCAGCTACGGACAGGGAGATGGCTACACCTTC.

This clonotype has at least ten counts. The rearrangement links TRBV20-1 to TRBJ1-5, with TRBD1 matching over 9 bases. CDR1 and CDR2 (germline): DFQATT, SNEGSKA (reference sequence). Trimming cost V 0 bases and J 6 bases; bases outside gene matches: 6. The CDR3 contains 15 residues. The CDR3: CSARDSGTGRQPQHF. The CDR3 DNA follows: TGCAGTGCTAGAGACTCCGGGACAGGGCGTCAGCCCCAGCATTTT.

In this sample, this clonotype turned up many times. V usage is TRBV5-1 and J usage is TRBJ2-1, with D tentatively TRBD2 (5 bases). The CDR3 runs to 14 residues. CDR1 SGHRS and CDR2 YFSETQ come from the germline V gene. V was cut by 8 bases and J by 0 bases, with 12 bases left in between. Here the CDR3 reads CASNAGISYNEQFF. The CDR3 nucleotides are TGCGCCAGTAATGCCGGGATCTCCTACAATGAGCAGTTCTTC.

The chain couples TRBV29-1 to TRBJ1-1; D remains ambiguous. Trimming cost V 5 bases and J 1 base, with 11 bases left between them. The CDR3 extends over 13 amino acids. CDR1 SQVTM and CDR2 ANQGSEA come from the germline V gene. The CDR3, as DNA: TGCAGCGTTTCCTCATATTGGAACACTGAAGCTTTCTTT. The encoded protein is CSVSSYWNTEAFF.

This clonotype was recorded many times. The V and J genes are TRBV7-2 and TRBJ1-2; a possible D gene is TRBD1 (6 bases). Germline CDR1 reads SGHTA; CDR2 reads FQGNSA. Trimming pared 4 bases from V and 4 bases from J, leaving 10 bases between. This CDR3 contains 13 residues. In DNA form, the CDR3 reads TGTGCCAGCAGCTCCGGAGGGGGCTATGGCTACACCTTC. This translates into CASSSGGGYGYTF.

This clonotype has at least ten counts. Written as DNA, the CDR3 is TGTGCCAGCAGCTTAGCTGGCGGGGGGGTGGTCACAGATACGCAGTATTTT. Encoded protein: CASSLAGGGVVTDTQYF. The V and J genes are TRBV7-2 and TRBJ2-3; 9 positions match TRBD2. Per germline, CDR1 SGHTA and CDR2 FQGNSA. The CDR3 length is 17 residues. V lost 0 bases to trimming and J lost 2 bases; unmatched junction nucleotides: 6.

This clonotype has a count of ten or more. CDR3 residues: CASSPMNRGNSPLHF. The CDR3 nucleotides read TGTGCCAGCTCACCAATGAACCGGGGAAATTCACCCCTCCACTTT. The chain employs TRBV18 and TRBJ1-6; D not certain. CDR1 is KGHSH, CDR2 LQKENI, per germline. This CDR3 region has 15 residues. Trimming cost V 2 bases and J 7 bases, with 12 bases left between them.

The chain joins TRBV6-1 to TRBJ1-1; 9 bases map to TRBD1. CDR3 size: 13 residues. Germline V gene data show CDR1 as MNHNS and CDR2 as SASEGT. The V segment lost 6 bases and the J segment 5 bases; nucleotides outside the gene matches: 4. CDR3 sequence (DNA): TGTGCCAGCAGGGACAGGGGTCGAACTGAAGCTTTCTTT. As protein: CASRDRGRTEAFF.

This clonotype occurred many times. The genes are TRBV12-3 or TRBV12-4 and TRBJ1-2, with TRBD1 as a possible D gene (6 bases). The CDR3 has 15 amino acids. V lost 5 bases and J lost 4, with 17 bases in between. The CDR3 loop is CASSPDSSLSYGYTF. CDR3 nucleotides: TGTGCCAGCAGTCCGGACAGCTCCCTCTCCTATGGCTACACCTTC.

This chain connects TRBV7-2 to TRBJ1-5; D not certain. Trimming removed 2 bases from V and 0 bases from J, with 17 bases in between. CDR1 SGHTA and CDR2 FQGNSA come from the germline V gene. This CDR3 contains 18 residues. Here the CDR3 reads CASSLFPSGAFSNQPQHF. The CDR3 nucleotides are TGTGCCAGCAGCTTATTCCCCTCGGGAGCGTTTAGCAATCAGCCCCAGCATTTT. The variable domain in full, completed from reference TRBV7-2 and TRBJ1-5, reads GAGVSQSPSNKVTEKGKDVELRCDPISGHTALYWYRQSLGQGLEFLIYFQGNSAPDKSGLPSDRFSAERTGGSVSTLTIQRTQQEDSAVYLCASSLFPSGAFSNQPQHFGDGTRLSIL.

This clonotype was seen ten or more times. V usage is TRBV10-3 and J usage is TRBJ2-1, with TRBD2 identical over 11 bases. After removal of 7 bases from V and 0 bases from J, the junction contained 8 bases not matched to a gene. The CDR3 extends over 17 amino acids. Germline V gives CDR1 ENHRY, CDR2 SYGVKD. The CDR3 DNA reads as TGTGCCATCAAAGCTAGCGGGGGGCCGAGCTCCTACAATGAGCAGTTCTTC. Its protein product is CAIKASGGPSSYNEQFF.

In this sample, this clonotype turned up many times. The chain uses TRBV18 and TRBJ2-1; D gene unclear. The CDR3 has 11 residues. Germline V gene sequence: CDR1 KGHSH, CDR2 LQKENI. The V end lost 9 bases, the J end lost 7 bases, and 10 bases lay between the germline ends. The chain's CDR3 is CASLDVNEQFF. The CDR3 bases are TGTGCCAGTCTAGACGTGAATGAGCAGTTCTTC.

This clonotype showed up just once. This sequence joins TRBV7-9 and TRBJ1-1; D is uncertain. CDR1 is SEHNR and CDR2 is FQNEAQ in the germline V gene (reference sequence). The length of the CDR3 is 16 residues. V was shortened by 1 base and J by 6 bases, with 18 bases between the two germline ends. The CDR3 DNA follows: TGTGCCAGCAGCTTAGGAGGCCAGGCCTTGAGATCTGAAGCTTTCTTT. Translating gives CASSLGGQALRSEAFF.

As to this clonotype: Compared with germline, one end of the junction differs, possibly owing to a read error. This chain joins TRBV6-2 or TRBV6-3 and TRBJ1-2; D uncertain. This CDR3 is 15 amino acids long. The germline V gene has CDR1 MNHEY and CDR2 SVGEGT. CDR3 protein: CASSYSRERNHGYTF. DNA of the CDR3: TGTGCCAGCAGTTACTCGAGGGAACGTAACCATGGCTACACCTTC.

This clonotype has a handful of counts. A much larger clone differs from this one at a single base, so this may be a read error. The CDR3 DNA reads as TGTGCCAGCAGGAGTTCGGACCCGGAGGATGAGCAGTTCTTC. Translated, it gives CASRSSDPEDEQFF. This chain joins TRBV6-2 or TRBV6-3 and TRBJ2-1; TRBD2 is a possible D gene (5 bases). V gave up 6 bases and J gave up 8 bases, with 17 bases separating them. This CDR3 region has 14 residues. Germline V lookup: CDR1 MNHEY, CDR2 SVGEGT.

This clonotype was picked up many times. The CDR3 region has the DNA TGCAGCACACATTCCAGGGGACAGGGCGATGAGCAGTTCTTC. It is translated as CSTHSRGQGDEQFF. This rearrangement joins TRBV29-1 to TRBJ2-1, with TRBD1 identical over 9 bases. The germline CDR1 and CDR2 sequences are SQVTM and ANQGSEA. The CDR3 extends over 14 amino acids. The junction had 13 bases not matched to a gene; V was cut back by 8 bases and J by 8 bases.

The rearrangement links TRBV4-1 to TRBJ2-1; tentatively, D is TRBD1 or TRBD2 (5 bases each). V dropped 1 base and J dropped 5 bases, with 15 bases sitting between them. Germline V CDR1 and CDR2: MGHRA, YSYEKL. The CDR3 covers 16 residues. The DNA for the CDR3 is TGCGCCAGCAGCCAAGGTCGGGACCGCGCGAACAATGAGCAGTTCTTC. This encodes CASSQGRDRANNEQFF.

This clonotype has only a few counts. A much larger clone differs by one base, so this may be a read error. V usage is TRBV5-1 and J usage is TRBJ2-5; TRBD1 might be the D (6 bases). The J call may be faulty, since TRBJ2-7 better matches the DNA end. CDR3 length: 15 amino acids. Germline V gene sequence: CDR1 SGHRS, CDR2 YFSETQ. The CDR3 sequence is CASATGTRVGDEQYF. The CDR3 DNA follows: TGCGCCAGCGCGACCGGGACACGAGTCGGAGACGAGCAGTACTTC.